These 22 T cell receptor beta chains came from one sample sequenced in a study of identical twins. TCRdb analysed the 5' RACE reads with MiXCR anew, one entry per CDR3 protein. The table has about 690,000 distinct CDR3 sequences, 6.1% seen once. Specimen: naive T cells sorted from blood. All receptors come from a man aged 18 to 30 in good health.

This clonotype occurred many times. This chain joins TRBV12-3 or TRBV12-4 and TRBJ2-2; 7 bases align to TRBD1. The CDR3 has 13 residues. Trimming removed 9 bases from V and 3 bases from J; junction bases left unmatched: 4. CDR3: CASTGVDTGELFF. The DNA of the CDR3 is TGTGCCAGTACAGGGGTTGACACCGGGGAGCTGTTTTTT.

In its sample, this clonotype was seen many times. The chain uses TRBV6-5 and TRBJ2-1; 14 bases fit TRBD2. The trim removed 4 bases at V and 4 bases at J, leaving 6 bases unmatched. In germline, CDR1 is MNHEY, CDR2 SVGAGI. This CDR3 has 17 residues. DNA for the CDR3: TGTGCCAGCAGTTCCCCCAGACTAGCGGGAGGGTACAATGAGCAGTTCTTC. Residues: CASSSPRLAGGYNEQFF.

There are many counts of this clonotype. The chain recombines TRBV12-3 or TRBV12-4 with TRBJ1-2; 8 nucleotides align to TRBD1. The trim removed 4 bases at V and 3 bases at J, leaving 10 bases unmatched. This CDR3 comprises 16 residues. The CDR3 protein is CASSSSTGVRDYGYTF. The CDR3 nucleotides are TGTGCCAGCAGTTCCTCGACAGGGGTACGTGACTATGGCTACACCTTC.

This clonotype turned up a few times. The rearrangement joins TRBV4-1 to TRBJ2-7; no definite D call. V was pared by 0 bases and J by 3 bases, with 9 bases between. Germline CDR1 MGHRA, CDR2 YSYEKL. CDR3 length equals 14 residues. The CDR3 DNA reads as TGCGCCAGCAGCCAAGATCCGGGTTTCTACGAGCAGTACGTC. Amino acids: CASSQDPGFYEQYV.

This clonotype showed up just a few times. The chain couples TRBV24-1 to TRBJ2-7; D unclear. V gave up 0 bases and J gave up 2 bases, with 13 bases separating them. From germline, CDR1 is KGHDR and CDR2 SFDVKD. This CDR3 region has 16 residues. This CDR3 is CATSDLVKEGPYEQYV. The CDR3 DNA reads TGTGCCACCAGTGATTTGGTTAAAGAAGGGCCCTACGAGCAGTACGTC.

This clonotype was found many times. The chain combines TRBV4-2 with TRBJ2-3; D ambiguous. The CDR3 length is 12 residues. Deletions cut 0 bases from V and 5 bases from J, with 3 bases between. CDR1 is LGHNA, CDR2 YNFKEQ, per germline. As DNA, the CDR3 is TGTGCCAGCAGCCAAGATCTAGATACGCAGTATTTT. It codes for CASSQDLDTQYF.

A word on this clonotype: No conserved phenylalanine or tryptophan ends this CDR3, so it is likely a read error. V usage is TRBV7-6 and J usage is TRBJ2-3; D gene uncertain. Deletions cut 0 bases from V and 0 bases from J, with 4 bases between. CDR1 and CDR2 (germline): SGHVS, FNYEAQ. This CDR3 spans 14 amino acids. The CDR3 DNA follows: TGTGCCAGCAGCTTAGCGTCTAGCACAGATACGCAGTATTCT. Translating it yields CASSLASSTDTQYS.

This clonotype was seen a handful of times. The chain joins TRBV4-1 to TRBJ1-2; D is undetermined. CDR1 MGHRA and CDR2 YSYEKL come from the germline V gene. The CDR3 contains 14 residues. V was clipped by 0 bases and J by 8 bases, with 13 bases between them. The CDR3 coding sequence is TGCGCCAGCAGCCAAGAGGAACAGTCCGTAGGCTACACCTTC. Protein product: CASSQEEQSVGYTF.

This clonotype was recorded many times. As DNA, the CDR3 is TGTGCCAGCAGCCACGGGTATACGCAGTATTTT. Amino acids: CASSHGYTQYF. The chain uses TRBV11-2 and TRBJ2-3; no reliable D call. This CDR3 spans 11 amino acids. The germline CDR1 and CDR2 sequences are SGHAT and FQNNGV. V was shortened by 5 bases and J by 7 bases, with 7 bases between the two germline ends.

The genes are TRBV12-3 or TRBV12-4 and TRBJ1-2; tentatively, D is TRBD1 (5 bases). CDR3 length: 13 amino acids. Trimming cost V 4 bases and J 7 bases, with 13 bases left between them. The CDR3 loop is CASSSATGGGYTF. The DNA for the CDR3 is TGTGCCAGCAGTTCGGCTACAGGTGGTGGCTACACCTTC.

This clonotype was observed a few times. The chain is built from TRBV2 and TRBJ2-7; D gene ambiguous. The CDR3 length is 12 residues. Germline CDR1 is SNHLY and CDR2 is FYNNEI. V lost 7 bases to trimming and J lost 1 base, with 8 bases between them. This CDR3 reads CASKSVSYEQYV. The CDR3 coding sequence is TGTGCCAGCAAAAGCGTTTCCTACGAGCAGTACGTC.

The V call is TRBV6-1, the J call TRBJ2-2; possibly TRBD2 for D (5 bases). This CDR3 has 14 residues. The germline CDR1 and CDR2 sequences are MNHNS and SASEGT. With 1 base removed from V and 6 bases from J, the gap between germline ends came to 9 bases. The CDR3, as DNA: TGTGCCAGCAGTGAAGAGGCTAGCCCCGGGGAGCTGTTTTTT. Residues: CASSEEASPGELFF.

Worth noting for this clonotype: A much larger clone is a single base away; this may be a read error. The chain employs TRBV2 and TRBJ2-7, with TRBD2 identical over 12 bases. Germline CDR1 reads SNHLY; CDR2 reads FYNNEI. The CDR3 is 14 amino acids. CDR3 nucleotide sequence: TGTGCCGGCAGTCGACTAGCGGGAGTGGGGGAGCAGTACTTC. Protein sequence: CAGSRLAGVGEQYF.

This clonotype has a count of ten or more. This chain uses TRBV24-1 with TRBJ2-1; a weak D match, TRBD1 (6 bases). Trimming cost V 4 bases and J 0 bases, with 12 bases left between them. The length of the CDR3 is 16 residues. Germline-derived CDR1 and CDR2 are KGHDR and SFDVKD. Written as DNA, the CDR3 is TGTGCCACCAGTGAGGGCAGGGGCTACTCCTACAATGAGCAGTTCTTC. Its translation is CATSEGRGYSYNEQFF.

The chain links TRBV7-8 to TRBJ2-4, with TRBD2 matching 7 bases. Germline CDR1 is SGHVS and CDR2 is FQNEAQ. The CDR3 covers 18 residues. With 1 base clipped from V and 1 base from J, the junction kept 10 bases outside the gene matches. CDR3 nucleotide sequence: TGTGCCAGCAGCTTAGTGAAGGATATGGGGGGGGCCAAAAACATTCAGTACTTC. Amino acids: CASSLVKDMGGAKNIQYF.

To note about this clonotype: A much larger clone differs by one base, so this may be a read error. The gene calls are TRBV5-1 and TRBJ2-5, with D perhaps TRBD2 (6 bases). This CDR3 is built from 14 residues. Per the germline V gene, CDR1 is SGHRS and CDR2 is YFSETQ. This CDR3 is CASSLELSGGTQHF. CDR3 nucleotides: TGCGCCAGCAGCTTGGAACTCTCAGGAGGGACCCAGCACTTC. Full variable domain (outside the CDR3, taken from reference TRBV5-1 and TRBJ2-5): KAGVTQTPRYLIKTRGQQVTLSCSPISGHRSVSWYQQTPGQGLQFLFEYFSETQRNKGNFPGRFSGRQFSNSRSEMNVSTLELGDSALYLCASSLELSGGTQHFGPGTRLLVL.

This clonotype was seen many times. This chain connects TRBV5-5 to TRBJ2-5; no clear D. The CDR3 contains 14 residues. Germline assignment: CDR1 SGHKS and CDR2 YYEKEE (reference sequence). The ends were cut back, 2 bases at V and 5 bases at J, with 13 bases in the middle. This CDR3 is CASSLPGPAETQYF. The CDR3 DNA reads TGTGCCAGCAGCTTACCGGGTCCCGCGGAGACCCAGTACTTC.

This clonotype was counted ten times or more. The CDR3 DNA sequence: TGTGCCAGCAGTTTACAGACCTCGCCAGTGACCGGGGAGCTGTTTTTT. Its protein is CASSLQTSPVTGELFF. The gene calls are TRBV27 and TRBJ2-2; D uncertain. CDR1 and CDR2 (germline): MNHEY, SMNVEV (reference sequence). Trimming left V 2 bases short and J 5 bases short, with 15 bases between. The CDR3 has 16 residues.

In this sample, this clonotype turned up a few times. The chain employs TRBV20-1 and TRBJ2-7; possible D gene TRBD1, 6 bases. Germline CDR1 and CDR2: DFQATT and SNEGSKA (reference sequence). This CDR3 contains 14 residues. V lost 5 bases and J lost 0, with 14 bases in between. For the CDR3, the DNA is TGCAGTGCTCCGGGACATCCTTTCTCCTACGAGCAGTACTTC. Its protein product is CSAPGHPFSYEQYF.

A few counts support this clonotype. The chain employs TRBV10-2 and TRBJ2-1, with D unresolved. V lost 4 bases to trimming and J lost 7 bases, with 5 bases between them. The length of the CDR3 is 11 residues. Germline V gives CDR1 WSHSY, CDR2 SAAADI. CDR3 sequence (DNA): TGCGCCAGCAGTGCATTTAATGAGCAGTTCTTC. Its protein is CASSAFNEQFF.

This clonotype has more than one count but fewer than ten. J is TRBJ2-2 and V is TRBV6-1, with a possible D match to TRBD2 (6 bases). CDR1 and CDR2 (germline): MNHNS, SASEGT. The length of the CDR3 is 15 residues. Trimming took off 6 bases at V and 4 bases at J, with 15 bases between the two ends. The CDR3 nucleotides read TGTGCCAGCAGCGCTCTGACGGAGGGCACCGGGGAGCTGTTTTTT. It specifies CASSALTEGTGELFF.

This clonotype was seen ten or more times. This chain connects TRBV9 to TRBJ2-3, with D perhaps TRBD2 (5 bases). The V gene's germline CDR1 is SGDLS and CDR2 YYNGEE. The CDR3 contains 16 residues. V gave up 2 bases and J gave up 2 bases, with 15 bases separating them. Here the CDR3 DNA reads TGTGCCAGCAGCGTCAACCGAGCGGAGATCACAGATACGCAGTATTTT. Protein sequence: CASSVNRAEITDTQYF.